Below, one T cell receptor (beta chain) is given with its context. Antigen unknown. CD45RO-negative, CCR7-positively selected cells formed the naive CD8 fraction, excluding terminally differentiated effector memory CD45RA+ cells. The source of the sample is a study of shared clonotypes between healthy human individuals. General study findings and limits: Non-shared clonotypes had lower generation probabilities than those shared by all four donors. Collection of samples was limited to blood; tissue repertoires likely differ.

CDR1 and CDR2 from the germline V gene are MNHEY and SMNVEV (reference sequence). CDR3 length: 15 residues. The V end lost 6 bases, the J end lost 0 bases, and 12 bases lay between the germline ends. Sorted-subset replicate PCRs used 200 to 250 ng DNA, some 30,000 T cell genomes. Only in-frame clones appear in the TCRdb table, and some are missing; sequencing was by immunoSEQ multiplex PCR. Of fewer than 850,000 clones in the sample, around 96% were seen once. The chain couples TRBV27 to TRBJ2-1; a possible D gene is TRBD2 (6 bases). This receptor was identified in a man under 40 in good health. Material for sequencing was naive CD8+ T cells sorted from blood. CDR3 DNA: TGTGCCAGCAGCCTGGGGGGAAACTCCTACAATGAGCAGTTCTTC. Translation: CASSLGGNSYNEQFF.